These 11 T cell receptor beta chains were sequenced from one sample in a study of cytomegalovirus exposure and HLA in healthy donors. Profiled with immunoSEQ multiplex PCR; TCRdb holds only in-frame clones, not every one. The data hold 92,000 or so clones, with about 96% observed a single time. Sequencing was done on a sample of PBMCs. These receptors came from a man aged 18 to 29 in good health and CMV-seronegative.

This chain joins TRBV28 and TRBJ1-4; 7 bases match TRBD1. Germline CDR1 and CDR2: MDHEN and SYDVKM. V lost 6 bases, J lost 7 bases, and 14 bases stayed unmatched. CDR3 length: 16 amino acids. CDR3 nucleotide sequence: TGTGCCAGCAGGTTCCAACTGACAGGGCGGCTTGAAAAACTGTTTTTT. It translates to CASRFQLTGRLEKLFF.

This chain connects TRBV7-9 to TRBJ2-5; possibly TRBD2 for D (6 bases). The germline V gene encodes CDR1 SEHNR and CDR2 FQNEAQ (reference sequence). The V end lost 3 bases, the J end lost 2 bases, and 10 bases lay between the germline ends. This CDR3 region has 14 residues. DNA for the CDR3: TGTGCCAGCAGCTTTATAGCGGTTCAAGAGACCCAGTACTTC. This translates into CASSFIAVQETQYF.

The chain joins TRBV19 to TRBJ2-2; 7 bases map to TRBD2. The V and J ends lost 4 bases and 2 bases, in that order; junction bases with no gene match: 10. The CDR3 has 17 amino acids. Per germline, CDR1 LNHDA and CDR2 SQIVND (reference sequence). The CDR3 DNA reads TGTGCCAGTAGTAACCGCGTCCGCGGGAGAAACACCGGGGAGCTGTTTTTT. It is translated as CASSNRVRGRNTGELFF. The entire variable domain, with the rest obtained from reference TRBV19 and TRBJ2-2, is as follows: DGGITQSPKYLFRKEGQNVTLSCEQNLNHDAMYWYRQDPGQGLRLIYYSQIVNDFQKGDIAEGYSVSREKKESFPLTVTSAQKNPTAFYLCASSNRVRGRNTGELFFGEGSRLTVL.

V is TRBV7-9 and J is TRBJ1-2; TRBD1 is a possible D gene (5 bases). This CDR3 has 13 amino acids. Between the trimmed V and J ends, which lost 10 bases and 8 bases, there was a span of 20 bases. Germline V gene lookup returns CDR1 SEHNR and CDR2 FQNEAQ (reference sequence). The CDR3 DNA is TGTGCCACCTCGAAGCCGGCAGGGTTCGGCTACACCTTC. As protein: CATSKPAGFGYTF.

V usage is TRBV29-1 and J usage is TRBJ1-1, with TRBD1 as a possible D gene (5 bases). Germline CDR1 and CDR2: SQVTM and ANQGSEA. The CDR3 totals 12 residues. The ends were cut back, 7 bases at V and 1 base at J, with 10 bases in the middle. This CDR3 reads CSAVRGNTEAFF. CDR3 DNA sequence: TGCAGCGCCGTAAGGGGGAACACTGAAGCTTTCTTT. Supplemented by reference TRBV29-1 and TRBJ1-1, the full variable domain reads SAVISQKPSRDICQRGTSLTIQCQVDSQVTMMFWYRQQPGQSLTLIATANQGSEATYESGFVIDKFPISRPNLTFSTLTVSNMSPEDSSIYLCSAVRGNTEAFFGQGTRLTVV.

The chain recombines TRBV19 with TRBJ1-1; D is perhaps TRBD1 (5 bases). The V end lost 7 bases, the J end lost 3 bases, and 12 bases lay between the germline ends. From germline, CDR1 is LNHDA and CDR2 SQIVND (reference sequence). This CDR3 is built from 13 residues. CDR3 sequence (DNA): TGTGCCAGTACAGCGGGGACTCACACTGAAGCTTTCTTT. Translation gives CASTAGTHTEAFF. Using reference TRBV19 and TRBJ1-1 for the parts outside the CDR3, the full variable domain is DGGITQSPKYLFRKEGQNVTLSCEQNLNHDAMYWYRQDPGQGLRLIYYSQIVNDFQKGDIAEGYSVSREKKESFPLTVTSAQKNPTAFYLCASTAGTHTEAFFGQGTRLTVV.

The chain couples TRBV9 to TRBJ2-3; 7 bases align to TRBD1. J was trimmed by 4 bases and V by 4 bases; bases with no gene match: 21. Germline-derived CDR1 and CDR2 are SGDLS and YYNGEE. The CDR3 runs 19 residues. CDR3 nucleotide sequence: TGTGCCAGCAGCTCCCCGACAGGGCGGTCTCCTCTAGTCGCAGATACGCAGTATTTT. It translates to CASSSPTGRSPLVADTQYF.

Concerning this clone itself: Relative to the germline gene, one junction end is altered; a read error may explain this. This chain links TRBV5-8 with TRBJ2-4, with 9 bases that match TRBD1. The CDR3 runs to 15 residues. Germline-derived CDR1 and CDR2 are SGHTS and YDEGEE. CDR3 DNA: TGTGCCAGCAGCCTGGCCGGACAGGGGATAACGACCCTTCATTTC. Residues: CASSLAGQGITTLHF.

The chain is built from TRBV30 and TRBJ1-5; D is undetermined. Per germline, CDR1 GTSNPN and CDR2 SVGIG (reference sequence). Trimming removed 3 bases at V and 3 bases at J, with 9 bases between. The CDR3 loop spans 13 amino acids. The CDR3 region is CAWSVGLNQPQHF. CDR3 DNA sequence: TGTGCCTGGAGCGTGGGCCTCAATCAGCCCCAGCATTTT.

The chain employs TRBV27 and TRBJ2-4; D gene uncertain. Trimming took 6 bases from V and 5 from J, leaving 11 bases between them. The CDR3 is 13 residues long. Germline assignment: CDR1 MNHEY and CDR2 SMNVEV (reference sequence). The CDR3 DNA is TGTGCCAGCAGGCTGCTGAGCGAAAACATTCAGTACTTC. As protein: CASRLLSENIQYF.

The V gene is TRBV19, the J gene TRBJ2-5, with D perhaps TRBD1 (6 bases). CDR1 and CDR2 (germline): LNHDA, SQIVND (reference sequence). The CDR3 is made up of 16 amino acids. Between the trimmed V and J ends, which lost 5 bases and 2 bases, there was a span of 18 bases. CDR3 sequence: CASSLRGQGFQETQYF. The DNA for the CDR3 is TGTGCCAGTAGTTTGAGAGGGCAGGGGTTTCAAGAGACCCAGTACTTC.